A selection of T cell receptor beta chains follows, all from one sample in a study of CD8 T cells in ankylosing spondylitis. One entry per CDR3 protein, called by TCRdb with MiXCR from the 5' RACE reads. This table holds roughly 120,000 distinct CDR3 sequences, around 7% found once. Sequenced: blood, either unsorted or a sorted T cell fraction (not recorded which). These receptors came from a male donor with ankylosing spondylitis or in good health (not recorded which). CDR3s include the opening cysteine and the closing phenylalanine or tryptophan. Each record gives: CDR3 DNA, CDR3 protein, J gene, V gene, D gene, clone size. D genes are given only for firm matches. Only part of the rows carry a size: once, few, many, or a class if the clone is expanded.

DNA: TGTGCCAGCAGTAGGACAGGGGTCCGAGAGACCCAGTACTTC; CDR3: CASSRTGVRETQYF; J: TRBJ2-5; V: TRBV27; D: TRBD1; size: many
DNA: TGCGCCAGCAGCCCCCTTTACAGGGGGCCTGGGGCCAACGTCCTGACTTTC; CDR3: CASSPLYRGPGANVLTF; J: TRBJ2-6; V: TRBV4-1; D: TRBD1; size: many
DNA: TGCAGTGCTGGGGACAGGGGGGGTGAGCAGTTCTTC; CDR3: CSAGDRGGEQFF; J: TRBJ2-1; V: TRBV20-1; D: TRBD1; size: many
DNA: TGTGCCAGCAGCTTATCTGTGGATGAGCAGTTCTTC; CDR3: CASSLSVDEQFF; J: TRBJ2-1; V: TRBV11-1; D: -; size: many
DNA: TGCAGTGCTATTCACAGAAACCAGGCCTACTACGAGCAGTACTTC; CDR3: CSAIHRNQAYYEQYF; J: TRBJ2-7; V: TRBV20-1; D: -; size: many
DNA: TGTGCCAGCAGCCAAGATCAGCGACAGAGTGTCTACGAGCAGTACTTC; CDR3: CASSQDQRQSVYEQYF; J: TRBJ2-7; V: TRBV3-1; D: -; size: few
DNA: TGCAGTGCTAGAGACTTCCAAACCGTCAAAAACATTCAGTACTTC; CDR3: CSARDFQTVKNIQYF; J: TRBJ2-4; V: TRBV20-1; D: -; size: many
DNA: TGTGCCAGTAGCCTCACAGGAACTGAAGCTTTCTTT; CDR3: CASSLTGTEAFF; J: TRBJ1-1; V: TRBV19; D: -; size: many
DNA: TGCAGTGCTAGAGAGCCATTCGGGGGGACCGGGGAGCTGTTTTTT; CDR3: CSAREPFGGTGELFF; J: TRBJ2-2; V: TRBV20-1; D: TRBD2; size: many
DNA: TGCGCCAGCAGCAGGGTGCTGAAGGACTTACAGTATTTT; CDR3: CASSRVLKDLQYF; J: TRBJ2-3; V: TRBV5-1; D: -; size: many
DNA: TGCAGTGCTAGCCATGGACAGGGGGGTAATGATGAGCAGTTCTTC; CDR3: CSASHGQGGNDEQFF; J: TRBJ2-1; V: TRBV20-1; D: TRBD1; size: many
DNA: TGTGCCAGCAGCCGAAGACCCCCCGGGAACACCATATATTTT; CDR3: CASSRRPPGNTIYF; J: TRBJ1-3; V: TRBV6-2/TRBV6-3; D: -; size: many
DNA: TGCGCCAGCAGCTTGGTCGGTGGGGAAACAGATACGCAGTATTTT; CDR3: CASSLVGGETDTQYF; J: TRBJ2-3; V: TRBV5-1; D: -; size: many
DNA: TGTGCCAGCACACAACCGGGACAGACCTACAATGAGCAGTTCTTC; CDR3: CASTQPGQTYNEQFF; J: TRBJ2-1; V: TRBV5-5; D: TRBD1; size: -
DNA: TGCAGTGCTAGAGACCTTTCCGGGGACGAGCAGTACTTC; CDR3: CSARDLSGDEQYF; J: TRBJ2-7; V: TRBV20-1; D: -; size: many
DNA: TGCGCCAGCAGCTTATCCGGTGGTGACTACGAGCAGTACTTC; CDR3: CASSLSGGDYEQYF; J: TRBJ2-7; V: TRBV5-1; D: -; size: many
DNA: TGCGCCAGCAGCTTTCTGGCGGACTCCTACAATGAGCAGTTCTTC; CDR3: CASSFLADSYNEQFF; J: TRBJ2-1; V: TRBV5-1; D: -; size: many
DNA: TGTGCCAGCTCACCGGCTAGCGGGCAAGATACGCAGTATTTT; CDR3: CASSPASGQDTQYF; J: TRBJ2-3; V: TRBV18; D: TRBD2; size: many
DNA: TGCGCCAGCAGCTTGGGTCCCAGGGGCCGGTCTAATGAAAAACTGTTTTTT; CDR3: CASSLGPRGRSNEKLFF; J: TRBJ1-4; V: TRBV5-1; D: -; size: many
DNA: TGCGCCAGCAGCAGCAAACTAGCGGGGGTAGCCTACGAGCAGTACTTC; CDR3: CASSSKLAGVAYEQYF; J: TRBJ2-7; V: TRBV5-1; D: TRBD2; size: many
DNA: TGCGCCAGCGGTGGGGGAGGGAGCACAGATACGCAGTATTTT; CDR3: CASGGGGSTDTQYF; J: TRBJ2-3; V: TRBV5-1; D: TRBD2; size: many
DNA: TGCAGTGCTAGAGAGATGAACACTGAAGCTTTCTTT; CDR3: CSAREMNTEAFF; J: TRBJ1-1; V: TRBV20-1; D: -; size: many
DNA: TGTGCCAGCAGCGTAGGGGACAGCTTCAATCAGCCCCAGCATTTT; CDR3: CASSVGDSFNQPQHF; J: TRBJ1-5; V: TRBV9; D: TRBD1; size: -
DNA: TGTGCCAGCAGTTTAGGTCTAGCGGGGGTCTACGAGCAGTACTTC; CDR3: CASSLGLAGVYEQYF; J: TRBJ2-7; V: TRBV12-3/TRBV12-4; D: TRBD2; size: many
DNA: TGCTGTGCTAAAAAACAGGGGTCGGGGACCATGAACACTGAAGCTTTCTTT; CDR3: CCAKKQGSGTMNTEAFF; J: TRBJ1-1; V: TRBV20-1; D: TRBD1; size: few
DNA: TGCAGTGCTACATGGACAGGGGGCAGCTCCTATAATTCACCCCTCCACTTT; CDR3: CSATWTGGSSYNSPLHF; J: TRBJ1-6; V: TRBV20-1; D: TRBD1; size: few
DNA: TGCAGTGCTCGCCCCCCTTCTGGCGGCTACAATGAGCAGTTCTTC; CDR3: CSARPPSGGYNEQFF; J: TRBJ2-1; V: TRBV20-1; D: -; size: many
DNA: TGCAGTGCTAGAGTACGGCCTAGGATCATAGCGGGGGGCGCCTACGAGCAGTACTTC; CDR3: CSARVRPRIIAGGAYEQYF; J: TRBJ2-7; V: TRBV20-1; D: TRBD2; size: many
DNA: TGCAGCGTTGAAGAAAATCTCCTACCCCCCTACGAGCAGTACTTC; CDR3: CSVEENLLPPYEQYF; J: TRBJ2-7; V: TRBV29-1; D: -; size: many
DNA: TGCGCCAGCAGCTTGGTGTTAACTGGTGACACCGGGGAGCTGTTTTTT; CDR3: CASSLVLTGDTGELFF; J: TRBJ2-2; V: TRBV5-1; D: -; size: many
DNA: TGTGCCAGCAGCTTTACAGTGACGAACACCGGGGAGCTGTTTTTT; CDR3: CASSFTVTNTGELFF; J: TRBJ2-2; V: TRBV7-2; D: -; size: many
DNA: TGTGCCACCGAGATAGCGGGAGGGAGGGAGCAGTTCTTC; CDR3: CATEIAGGREQFF; J: TRBJ2-1; V: TRBV24-1; D: TRBD2; size: many
DNA: TGCGCCAGCAGCCCTAGGGGCAGCTCCTACAATGAGCAGTTCTTC; CDR3: CASSPRGSSYNEQFF; J: TRBJ2-1; V: TRBV5-1; D: -; size: many
DNA: TGTGCCAGCTCTTCGAGGGGAATGGGCACAGATACGCAGTATTTT; CDR3: CASSSRGMGTDTQYF; J: TRBJ2-3; V: TRBV6-1; D: -; size: many
DNA: TGTGCCATCAGTGAATGGGGGGGCTATAATTCACCCCTCCACTTT; CDR3: CAISEWGGYNSPLHF; J: TRBJ1-6; V: TRBV10-3; D: -; size: many
DNA: TGTGCCAGCTCACCACCCGTCGCGTCCTACGAGCAGTACTTC; CDR3: CASSPPVASYEQYF; J: TRBJ2-7; V: TRBV18; D: -; size: many
DNA: TGCGCCAGCAGCTTGGTGGCAGGGGAAGCCGGGGAGCTGTTTTTT; CDR3: CASSLVAGEAGELFF; J: TRBJ2-2; V: TRBV5-1; D: -; size: many